What follows are 31 T cell receptor beta chains derived from one specimen sequenced in a study of T cell changes during pregnancy in multiple sclerosis. This table comes from immunoSEQ multiplex PCR, and its TCRdb copy is limited to in-frame clones, with some not included. Here the sample spans around 53,000 clones, roughly 90% being singletons. Source: CD8+ T cells from peripheral blood mononuclear cells, taken before pregnancy. All receptors derive from a female donor with multiple sclerosis, enrolled in a pregnancy study.

This rearrangement joins TRBV19 to TRBJ2-5; 7 nucleotides align to TRBD1. Germline V gene lookup returns CDR1 LNHDA and CDR2 SQIVND (reference sequence). V lost 3 bases to trimming and J lost 1 base; unmatched junction nucleotides: 2. The CDR3 covers 14 residues. CDR3 sequence reads: CASSIWDSQETQYF. CDR3 bases: TGTGCCAGTAGTATCTGGGACAGCCAAGAGACCCAGTACTTC. Drawing the rest from reference TRBV19 and TRBJ2-5, the complete variable domain is DGGITQSPKYLFRKEGQNVTLSCEQNLNHDAMYWYRQDPGQGLRLIYYSQIVNDFQKGDIAEGYSVSREKKESFPLTVTSAQKNPTAFYLCASSIWDSQETQYFGPGTRLLVL.

Of note for this clone: One junction end does not reproduce the germline sequence, and a read error may be involved. V usage is TRBV4-2 and J usage is TRBJ2-2; 10 bases agree with TRBD2. This CDR3 contains 19 residues. Germline lookup yields CDR1 LGHNA and CDR2 YNFKEQ. This chain's CDR3 is CASTQSRITSGVNTGELFF. Here the CDR3 DNA reads TGTGCCAGCACCCAATCGCGGATTACTAGCGGGGTGAACACCGGGGAGCTGTTTTTT.

V is TRBV9 and J is TRBJ1-1, with D perhaps matching TRBD1 (6 bases). The CDR3 totals 13 residues. V gave up 4 bases and J gave up 8 bases, with 15 bases separating them. The germline V gene has CDR1 SGDLS and CDR2 YYNGEE. The CDR3 region has the DNA TGTGCCAGCAGCCCCGGACAGAATCTAGAAGCTTTCTTT. Translating it yields CASSPGQNLEAFF.

The rearrangement uses TRBV2 and TRBJ2-4, with D perhaps TRBD2 (6 bases). This CDR3 is built from 14 residues. V was pared by 2 bases and J by 5 bases, with 10 bases between. The germline gives CDR1 SNHLY, CDR2 FYNNEI. The CDR3 region is CASSENGEENIQYF. In DNA form, the CDR3 reads TGTGCCAGCAGTGAAAACGGGGAGGAAAACATTCAGTACTTC.

V usage is TRBV11-2 and J usage is TRBJ2-1; D is possibly TRBD2 (6 bases). CDR1 is SGHAT, CDR2 FQNNGV, per germline. V was trimmed by 0 bases and J by 7 bases, leaving 13 bases between them. This CDR3 spans 15 amino acids. The CDR3 DNA sequence: TGTGCCAGCAGCTTAGATCAGGTGGGGAGGAATGAGCAGTTCTTC. This translates into CASSLDQVGRNEQFF.

This chain links TRBV20-1 with TRBJ1-2, with 8 bases matching TRBD1. There are 11 residues in the CDR3. Looked up from germline, CDR1 is DFQATT and CDR2 is SNEGSKA (reference sequence). The junction had 3 bases not matched to a gene; V was cut back by 4 bases and J by 8 bases. The CDR3 region has the DNA TGCAGTGCTATAACAGGGGGAGGCTACACCTTC. It codes for CSAITGGGYTF.

This chain connects TRBV9 to TRBJ2-6; D is perhaps TRBD2 (7 bases). Trimming removed 5 bases from V and 4 bases from J, with 13 bases in between. CDR1 is SGDLS, CDR2 YYNGEE, per germline. CDR3 length: 15 residues. Here the CDR3 reads CASRGGGEGANVLTF. The CDR3 bases are TGTGCCAGCAGAGGGGGGGGAGAGGGGGCCAACGTCCTGACTTTC.

This chain uses TRBV10-2 with TRBJ2-7, with 7 nucleotides matching TRBD1. CDR3 size: 13 residues. Germline V gene sequence: CDR1 WSHSY, CDR2 SAAADI. The trim removed 6 bases at V and 7 bases at J, leaving 9 bases unmatched. In DNA, the CDR3 is TGCGCCAGCAGCCGACAGGGTATGGAAGAGCAGTACTTC. Translating gives CASSRQGMEEQYF.

The rearrangement uses TRBV6-5 and TRBJ2-5, with TRBD1 matching over 8 bases. The CDR3 has 14 amino acids. Germline V gene data show CDR1 as MNHEY and CDR2 as SVGAGI. Trimming at V came to 7 bases and at J to 4 bases, leaving 8 bases not matched to a gene. CDR3 loop: CASKDPGGRETQYF. CDR3 coding DNA: TGTGCCAGCAAGGATCCAGGGGGCCGAGAGACCCAGTACTTC.

V gene TRBV7-6 combines with J gene TRBJ2-7, with 8 bases aligning to TRBD1. Trimming took 4 bases from V and 6 from J; bases not matched to a gene: 2. The CDR3 length is 12 residues. CDR1 and CDR2 (germline): SGHVS, FNYEAQ. The CDR3 coding sequence is TGTGCCAGCAGCTCCGGGACAGGCGAGCAGTACTTC. Its protein is CASSSGTGEQYF.

This clone was detected once. The rearrangement links TRBV4-1 to TRBJ1-1; 8 bases align to TRBD1. Germline V gene sequence: CDR1 MGHRA, CDR2 YSYEKL. V lost 3 bases and J lost 4; bases outside the gene matches: 4. The CDR3 is 14 residues long. This CDR3 is CASSQRTGSTEAFF. The CDR3 DNA reads as TGCGCCAGCAGCCAGAGGACAGGGAGCACTGAAGCTTTCTTT.

This chain connects TRBV6-1 to TRBJ1-6, with 10 bases identical to TRBD1. Unmatched junction bases numbered 4, after V lost 3 bases and J lost 5 bases. Germline-derived CDR1 and CDR2 are MNHNS and SASEGT. The CDR3 has 16 amino acids. The CDR3 region has the DNA TGTGCCAGCAGTGACCGTGGACAGGGGGATAATTCACCCCTCCACTTT. Its protein is CASSDRGQGDNSPLHF.

This clone was seen once. The gene calls are TRBV9 and TRBJ1-2, with D maybe TRBD1 (6 bases). Trimming pared 0 bases from V and 0 bases from J, leaving 6 bases between. Per germline, CDR1 SGDLS and CDR2 YYNGEE. The CDR3 extends over 14 amino acids. CDR3 in amino acids: CASSVGTANYGYTF. The CDR3 nucleotides read TGTGCCAGCAGCGTAGGGACAGCTAACTATGGCTACACCTTC.

This rearrangement joins TRBV4-1 to TRBJ2-3; TRBD2 matches at 9 bases. The J segment lost 3 bases and the V segment lost 4 bases, leaving 5 bases of the junction unmatched. Germline assignment: CDR1 MGHRA and CDR2 YSYEKL. The CDR3 loop spans 15 amino acids. In DNA form, the CDR3 reads TGCGCCAGCAGCCCCGGGACTAGCAATACAGATACGCAGTATTTT. This sequence encodes CASSPGTSNTDTQYF.

V gene TRBV19 combines with J gene TRBJ1-1; D gene unclear. Germline assignment: CDR1 LNHDA and CDR2 SQIVND (reference sequence). V lost 3 bases and J lost 3, with 14 bases in between. The CDR3 is 15 residues long. Here the CDR3 reads CASSISAPPDTEAFF. The CDR3 DNA reads TGTGCCAGTAGTATCTCTGCCCCCCCGGACACTGAAGCTTTCTTT.

The genes are TRBV6-4 and TRBJ2-5; 7 bases map to TRBD1. The CDR3 is made up of 14 amino acids. V was clipped by 8 bases and J by 4 bases; unmatched bases: 10. CDR1 and CDR2 (germline): MRHNA, SNTAGT. The CDR3 reads CASAQTGFGETQYF. CDR3 bases: TGTGCCAGCGCCCAGACAGGGTTTGGAGAGACCCAGTACTTC.

The chain couples TRBV27 to TRBJ2-3, with 7 bases aligning to TRBD2. V lost 8 bases to trimming and J lost 2 bases; unmatched junction nucleotides: 7. Germline V gene data show CDR1 as MNHEY and CDR2 as SMNVEV (reference sequence). The CDR3 has 14 residues. CDR3: CASFSGGFTDTQYF. CDR3 bases: TGTGCCAGCTTCTCCGGGGGGTTCACAGATACGCAGTATTTT.

The gene calls are TRBV7-8 and TRBJ2-5, with D maybe TRBD2 (6 bases). Germline assignment: CDR1 SGHVS and CDR2 FQNEAQ. This CDR3 is built from 15 residues. Trimming took off 5 bases at V and 2 bases at J, with 15 bases between the two ends. Written as DNA, the CDR3 is TGTGCCAGCAGCCATCATCCAGCGGGTCAAGAGACCCAGTACTTC. Residues: CASSHHPAGQETQYF.

J is TRBJ2-2 and V is TRBV27; weak D call: TRBD2 (5 bases). Trimming cost V 3 bases and J 6 bases, with 11 bases left between them. CDR3 size: 14 residues. The V gene's germline CDR1 is MNHEY and CDR2 SMNVEV (reference sequence). The CDR3 nucleotides are TGTGCCAGCAGTTTTGGACTTTTCCCCGGGGAGCTGTTTTTT. Its protein is CASSFGLFPGELFF.

The genes are TRBV2 and TRBJ1-2; D is unclear. Germline lookup yields CDR1 SNHLY and CDR2 FYNNEI. V was pared by 7 bases and J by 8 bases, with 17 bases between. The CDR3 runs to 13 residues. The CDR3 coding sequence is TGTGCCAGCAACTACCTTGCCTCCGACGGCTACACCTTC. This gives the protein CASNYLASDGYTF.

The J gene is TRBJ1-2, the V gene TRBV5-5, with 9 bases identical to TRBD1. With V trimmed by 4 bases and J by 12 bases, 4 bases remained unmatched. Germline values: CDR1 SGHKS, CDR2 YYEKEE (reference sequence). The CDR3 spans 11 residues. CDR3 protein: CASSKGQGNTF. CDR3 in DNA: TGTGCCAGCAGCAAGGGACAGGGAAACACCTTC.

The chain uses TRBV19 and TRBJ1-1; tentatively, D is TRBD1 (6 bases). V shed 6 bases and J shed 2 bases, with 13 bases lying between them. The CDR3 sequence is 14 residues long. Germline V gene data show CDR1 as LNHDA and CDR2 as SQIVND (reference sequence). The CDR3 is CASRIGGANTEAFF. The CDR3 nucleotides read TGTGCCAGTAGAATCGGGGGGGCCAACACTGAAGCTTTCTTT.

The chain combines TRBV12-5 with TRBJ1-5, with TRBD1 matching over 8 bases. The J segment lost 0 bases and the V segment lost 4 bases, leaving 2 bases of the junction unmatched. Germline values: CDR1 LGHNT, CDR2 FRNRAP. The CDR3 has 15 residues. The CDR3 reads CASGYGTGSNQPQHF. The CDR3 DNA reads TGTGCTAGTGGTTACGGGACAGGTAGCAATCAGCCCCAGCATTTT.

The chain couples TRBV2 to TRBJ2-7, with D maybe TRBD1 (5 bases). From germline, CDR1 is SNHLY and CDR2 FYNNEI. The CDR3 consists of 14 residues. Between the trimmed V and J ends, which lost 3 bases and 0 bases, there was a span of 9 bases. CDR3 in amino acids: CASSDAGFSYEQYF. CDR3 coding DNA: TGTGCCAGCAGTGATGCAGGGTTCTCCTACGAGCAGTACTTC. Combining the CDR3 with reference TRBV2 and TRBJ2-7 gives the whole variable domain EPEVTQTPSHQVTQMGQEVILRCVPISNHLYFYWYRQILGQKVEFLVSFYNNEISEKSEIFDDQFSVERPDGSNFTLKIRSTKLEDSAMYFCASSDAGFSYEQYFGPGTRLTVT.

This clone was seen a few times. The V gene is TRBV19, the J gene TRBJ1-5; D remains unclear. Looked up from germline, CDR1 is LNHDA and CDR2 is SQIVND (reference sequence). This CDR3 has 13 residues. Trimming left V 5 bases short and J 0 bases short, with 5 bases between. CDR3 amino acids: CASSVFSNQPQHF. The CDR3 bases are TGTGCCAGTAGTGTATTTAGCAATCAGCCCCAGCATTTT.

This clone was seen just once. The chain uses TRBV2 and TRBJ2-7, with D unresolved. Germline CDR1 and CDR2: SNHLY and FYNNEI. V lost 3 bases to trimming and J lost 4 bases, with 7 bases between them. The CDR3 extends over 12 amino acids. This CDR3 reads CASSDTGYEQYF. CDR3 sequence (DNA): TGTGCCAGCAGTGATACGGGTTACGAGCAGTACTTC.

The chain recombines TRBV25-1 with TRBJ2-5; 7 bases map to TRBD2. Germline trimming cut 8 bases from V and 0 bases from J; bases unmatched to any gene: 6. From germline, CDR1 is MGHDK and CDR2 SYGVNS. There are 14 residues in the CDR3. The CDR3 region is CASGWEGYQETQYF. CDR3 DNA sequence: TGTGCCAGCGGATGGGAGGGGTACCAAGAGACCCAGTACTTC.

The chain uses TRBV19 and TRBJ1-2; D unclear. V shed 8 bases and J shed 8 bases, with 9 bases lying between them. The CDR3 has 10 amino acids. CDR1 and CDR2 (germline): LNHDA, SQIVND (reference sequence). The CDR3 loop is CASWEWGYTF. For the CDR3, the DNA is TGTGCCAGTTGGGAGTGGGGCTACACCTTC.

Comments on this clone: The junction departs from the called germline gene at one end, perhaps through a read error. The CDR3 DNA reads TGCAGCGTAGGCCCCGAGGGGGCCTTC. This sequence encodes CSVGPEGAF. The chain joins TRBV29-1 to TRBJ2-7; TRBD1 matches 7 bases. The CDR3 is 9 amino acids. Germline lookup yields CDR1 SQVTM and CDR2 ANQGSEA.

The chain joins TRBV4-2 to TRBJ1-5, with D tentatively TRBD1 (5 bases). The CDR3 contains 15 residues. Germline V gene sequence: CDR1 LGHNA, CDR2 YNFKEQ. V was cut by 4 bases and J by 1 base, with 11 bases left in between. The CDR3 region is CASSPDSLSNQPQHF. CDR3 coding DNA: TGTGCCAGCAGCCCTGACAGCCTAAGCAATCAGCCCCAGCATTTT.

This rearrangement joins TRBV7-2 to TRBJ1-1; tentatively, D is TRBD1 (6 bases). V was trimmed by 1 base and J by 4 bases, leaving 13 bases between them. There are 15 residues in the CDR3. CDR1 SGHTA and CDR2 FQGNSA come from the germline V gene. This CDR3 is CASSLEVQGGTEAFF. The CDR3 region has the DNA TGTGCCAGCAGCTTAGAGGTACAGGGCGGCACTGAAGCTTTCTTT.